This entry lists 15 T cell receptor beta chains sequenced from one sample in a study of shared clonotypes between healthy human individuals. TCRdb keeps only in-frame clones here, not all; method: immunoSEQ multiplex PCR. The sample records 2 million to 3 million clones, 80% to 95% being singletons. The sequenced material came from naive CD4+ T cells from PBMCs. The subset was: CD45RA+ positively selected. Every receptor here comes from a man between 18 and 29 years old in good health. Some clones in this sample may be carry-over from other donors' samples.

The chain carries TRBV28 and TRBJ1-4, with D tentatively TRBD1 (6 bases). CDR1 MDHEN and CDR2 SYDVKM come from the germline V gene. Trimming stripped 6 bases from V and 3 bases from J, with 14 bases between. The CDR3 extends over 15 amino acids. The CDR3 spells CASRYREAANEKLFF. Here the CDR3 DNA reads TGTGCCAGCAGATACAGGGAGGCGGCTAATGAAAAACTGTTTTTT.

The V gene is TRBV6-1, the J gene TRBJ2-1, with TRBD2 matching 8 bases. Trimming at V came to 4 bases and at J to 2 bases, leaving 7 bases not matched to a gene. This CDR3 has 16 amino acids. Germline loops: CDR1 MNHNS, CDR2 SASEGT. The DNA for the CDR3 is TGTGCCAGCAGTGGAGTCACGGGGGGGGCCTACAATGAGCAGTTCTTC. Residues: CASSGVTGGAYNEQFF.

This clone was seen a single time. The chain uses TRBV7-3 and TRBJ2-2; maybe TRBD2 (7 bases). From germline, CDR1 is SGHTA and CDR2 FQGTGA. V was cut by 8 bases and J by 4 bases, with 14 bases left in between. The CDR3 sequence is 14 residues long. The CDR3 is CASGEGGGTGELFF. The CDR3, as DNA: TGTGCCAGCGGGGAGGGAGGGGGCACCGGGGAGCTGTTTTTT.

The V and J genes are TRBV6-1 and TRBJ1-4; D ambiguous. Germline assignment: CDR1 MNHNS and CDR2 SASEGT. V was shortened by 10 bases and J by 14 bases, with 17 bases between the two germline ends. The CDR3 has 11 residues. CDR3 bases: TGTGCCACCTCGGCCGACCGGTGGCTGTTTTTT. Translated: CATSADRWLFF.

This clone was counted once. The genes are TRBV13 and TRBJ2-7; weak D call: TRBD2 (6 bases). This CDR3 region has 14 residues. The germline V gene encodes CDR1 PRHDT and CDR2 FYEKMQ (reference sequence). V lost 5 bases and J lost 2, with 13 bases in between. For the CDR3, the DNA is TGTGCCAGCAGCCGAGCGGGCTCAGCCTACGAGCAGTACTTC. It yields the protein CASSRAGSAYEQYF.

The CDR3 reads CASSQDRGQAQPYGYTF. CDR3 nucleotides: TGCGCCAGCAGCCAAGATCGTGGACAGGCCCAACCATATGGCTACACCTTC. V usage is TRBV4-3 and J usage is TRBJ1-2; the match to TRBD1 covers 7 bases. Germline V gives CDR1 LGHNA, CDR2 YSLEER. Trimming cost V 0 bases and J 5 bases; bases outside gene matches: 12. The CDR3 sequence is 17 residues long.

The chain links TRBV18 to TRBJ2-1; 7 bases align to TRBD2. Germline values: CDR1 KGHSH, CDR2 LQKENI. This CDR3 region has 16 residues. V lost 1 base to trimming and J lost 5 bases; unmatched junction nucleotides: 8. The CDR3 region is CASSPRRERGNNEQFF. CDR3 bases: TGTGCCAGCTCACCACGGCGCGAGCGGGGTAACAATGAGCAGTTCTTC.

The V and J genes are TRBV7-7 and TRBJ2-7; tentatively, D is TRBD2 (6 bases). The CDR3 has 14 residues. Germline CDR1 and CDR2: SSHAT and FNYEAQ (reference sequence). The germline V and J ends were trimmed by 1 base and 3 bases, with 10 bases remaining between them. The CDR3 is CASSLGDGGYEQYF. Here the CDR3 DNA reads TGTGCCAGCAGCTTAGGGGACGGGGGCTACGAGCAGTACTTC.

V is TRBV19 and J is TRBJ2-4; 9 positions agree with TRBD1. V was clipped by 3 bases and J by 3 bases; unmatched bases: 12. Germline lookup yields CDR1 LNHDA and CDR2 SQIVND (reference sequence). This CDR3 contains 18 residues. This CDR3 reads CASSIPGQGGIGKNIQYF. In DNA form, the CDR3 reads TGTGCCAGTAGTATCCCGGGACAGGGAGGGATAGGCAAAAACATTCAGTACTTC.

This rearrangement joins TRBV11-2 to TRBJ2-5; 7 positions match TRBD2. V trimming: 3 bases; J trimming: 4 bases; junction bases outside the gene matches: 5. Germline V CDR1 and CDR2: SGHAT, FQNNGV. CDR3 length equals 14 residues. The CDR3 DNA reads as TGTGCCAGCAGCTTGGGAGGGTGGTTAGAGACCCAGTACTTC. This gives the protein CASSLGGWLETQYF.

The V gene is TRBV9, the J gene TRBJ2-1; 9 nucleotides line up with TRBD2. Unmatched junction bases numbered 7, after V lost 9 bases and J lost 0 bases. The CDR3 runs to 15 residues. CDR1 is SGDLS and CDR2 is YYNGEE in the germline V gene. This chain's CDR3 is CATSQTSGSYNEQFF. DNA of the CDR3: TGTGCCACTTCTCAGACTAGCGGCTCCTACAATGAGCAGTTCTTC.

V gene TRBV28 combines with J gene TRBJ2-1; D may be TRBD1 (7 bases). Looked up from germline, CDR1 is MDHEN and CDR2 is SYDVKM. This CDR3 contains 14 residues. V was trimmed by 6 bases and J by 9 bases, leaving 18 bases between them. CDR3 protein: CASSLGQGGFEQFF. The CDR3 nucleotides are TGTGCCAGCAGCCTGGGGCAGGGGGGCTTTGAGCAGTTCTTC.

V is TRBV7-9 and J is TRBJ1-1, with TRBD1 identical over 10 bases. V lost 5 bases, J lost 5 bases, and 5 bases stayed unmatched. Per germline, CDR1 SEHNR and CDR2 FQNEAQ (reference sequence). CDR3 size: 14 residues. The DNA for the CDR3 is TGTGCCAGCAGCCGGGGACAGGGGTTTACTGAAGCTTTCTTT. Amino acids: CASSRGQGFTEAFF.

The rearrangement links TRBV15 to TRBJ2-5; 8 bases match TRBD1. The CDR3 extends over 15 amino acids. After removal of 3 bases from V and 4 bases from J, the junction contained 7 bases not matched to a gene. Germline values: CDR1 LNHNV, CDR2 YYDKDF (reference sequence). The CDR3 loop reads CATSSPGQGGETQYF. CDR3 in DNA: TGTGCCACCAGCAGTCCTGGACAGGGCGGAGAGACCCAGTACTTC.

V and J are TRBV14 and TRBJ2-7, with 7 bases matching TRBD1. The CDR3 is 15 residues long. The ends lost 0 bases at V and 5 bases at J; junction bases unmatched: 7. Germline CDR1 reads SGHDN; CDR2 reads FVKESK. In DNA form, the CDR3 reads TGTGCCAGCAGCCAAGACCTGGGACAGATCGACGAGCAGTACTTC. Its translation is CASSQDLGQIDEQYF.